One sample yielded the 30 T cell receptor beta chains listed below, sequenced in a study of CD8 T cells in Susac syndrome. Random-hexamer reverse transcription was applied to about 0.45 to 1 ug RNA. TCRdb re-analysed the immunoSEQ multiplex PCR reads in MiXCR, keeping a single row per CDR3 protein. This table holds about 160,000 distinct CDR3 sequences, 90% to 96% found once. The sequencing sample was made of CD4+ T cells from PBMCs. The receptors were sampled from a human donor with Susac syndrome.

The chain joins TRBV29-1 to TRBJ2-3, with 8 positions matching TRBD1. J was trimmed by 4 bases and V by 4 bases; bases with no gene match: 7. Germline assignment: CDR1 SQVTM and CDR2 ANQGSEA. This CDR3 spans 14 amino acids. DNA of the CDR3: TGCAGCGTTGTCGCAGGGGGCGCGCCAGATACGCAGTATTTT. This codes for CSVVAGGAPDTQYF.

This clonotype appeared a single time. The CDR3 is CASRRDSLITGELFF. Written as DNA, the CDR3 is TGTGCCAGCAGACGGGACAGTCTAATCACCGGGGAGCTGTTTTTT. The V call is TRBV2, the J call TRBJ2-2, with 7 bases fitting TRBD1. From germline, CDR1 is SNHLY and CDR2 FYNNEI. Trimming at V came to 6 bases and at J to 4 bases, leaving 8 bases not matched to a gene. This CDR3 is built from 15 residues.

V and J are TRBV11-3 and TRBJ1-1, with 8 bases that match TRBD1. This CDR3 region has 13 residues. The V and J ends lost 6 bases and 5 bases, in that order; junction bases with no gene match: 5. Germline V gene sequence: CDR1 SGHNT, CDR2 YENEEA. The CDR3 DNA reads TGTGCCAGCAGGGCTACAGGGGGAACTGAAGCTTTCTTT. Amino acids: CASRATGGTEAFF.

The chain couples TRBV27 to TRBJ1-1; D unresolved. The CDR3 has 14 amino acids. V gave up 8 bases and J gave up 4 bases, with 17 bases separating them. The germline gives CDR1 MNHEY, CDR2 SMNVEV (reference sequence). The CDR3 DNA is TGTGCCAGCTCAAAAGGACTGCTGGGCACTGAAGCTTTCTTT. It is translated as CASSKGLLGTEAFF.

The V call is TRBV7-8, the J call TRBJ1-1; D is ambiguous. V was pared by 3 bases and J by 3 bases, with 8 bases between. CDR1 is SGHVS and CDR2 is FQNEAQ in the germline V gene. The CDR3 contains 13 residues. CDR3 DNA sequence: TGTGCCAGCAGCTTTAACGCCGACACTGAAGCTTTCTTT. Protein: CASSFNADTEAFF.

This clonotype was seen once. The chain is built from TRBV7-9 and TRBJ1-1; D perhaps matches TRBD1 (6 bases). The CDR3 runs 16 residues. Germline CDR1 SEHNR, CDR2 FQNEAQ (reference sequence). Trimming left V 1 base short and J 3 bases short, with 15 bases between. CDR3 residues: CASSLVRGGGYTEAFF. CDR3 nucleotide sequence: TGTGCCAGCAGCTTAGTCAGGGGCGGGGGATACACTGAAGCTTTCTTT.

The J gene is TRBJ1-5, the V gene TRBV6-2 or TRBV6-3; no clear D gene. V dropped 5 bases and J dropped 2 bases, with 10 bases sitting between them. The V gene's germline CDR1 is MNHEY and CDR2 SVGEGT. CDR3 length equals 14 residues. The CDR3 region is CASSRAFGNQPQHF. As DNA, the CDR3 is TGTGCCAGCAGTCGGGCCTTCGGCAATCAGCCCCAGCATTTT.

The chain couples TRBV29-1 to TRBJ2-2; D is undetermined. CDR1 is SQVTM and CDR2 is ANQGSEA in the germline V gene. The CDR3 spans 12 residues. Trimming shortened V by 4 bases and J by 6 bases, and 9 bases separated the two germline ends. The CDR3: CSVAGAPGELFF. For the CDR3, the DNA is TGCAGCGTTGCCGGAGCACCCGGGGAGCTGTTTTTT.

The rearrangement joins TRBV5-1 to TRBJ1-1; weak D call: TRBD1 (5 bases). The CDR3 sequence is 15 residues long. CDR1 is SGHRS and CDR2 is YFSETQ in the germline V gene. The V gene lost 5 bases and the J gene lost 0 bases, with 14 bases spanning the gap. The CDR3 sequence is CASSQQAAMNTEAFF. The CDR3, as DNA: TGCGCCAGCAGTCAACAGGCGGCCATGAACACTGAAGCTTTCTTT.

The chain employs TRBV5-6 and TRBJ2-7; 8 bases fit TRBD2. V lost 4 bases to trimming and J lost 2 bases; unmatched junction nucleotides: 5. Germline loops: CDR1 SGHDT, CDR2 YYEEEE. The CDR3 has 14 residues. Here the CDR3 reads CASSHSGVTYEQYF. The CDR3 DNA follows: TGTGCCAGCAGCCATAGCGGGGTCACCTACGAGCAGTACTTC.

DNA of the CDR3: TGTGCCACCAGTAAGACAGACAATCAGCCCCAGCATTTT. Amino acids: CATSKTDNQPQHF. The gene calls are TRBV24-1 and TRBJ1-5; tentative D call: TRBD1 (5 bases). The V end was cut by 6 bases, the J end by 3 bases, with 8 bases between. Per the germline V gene, CDR1 is KGHDR and CDR2 is SFDVKD. This CDR3 comprises 13 residues.

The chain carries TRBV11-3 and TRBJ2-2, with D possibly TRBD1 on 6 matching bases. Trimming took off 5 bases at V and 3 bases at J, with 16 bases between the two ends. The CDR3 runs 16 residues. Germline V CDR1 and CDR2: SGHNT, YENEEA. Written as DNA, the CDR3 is TGTGCCAGCAGCCCTCGAACAGGGTCGGACACCGGGGAGCTGTTTTTT. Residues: CASSPRTGSDTGELFF. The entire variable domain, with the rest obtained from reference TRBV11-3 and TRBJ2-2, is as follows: EAGVVQSPRYKIIEKKQPVAFWCNPISGHNTLYWYLQNLGQGPELLIRYENEEAVDDSQLPKDRFSAERLKGVDSTLKIQPAELGDSAVYLCASSPRTGSDTGELFFGEGSRLTVL.

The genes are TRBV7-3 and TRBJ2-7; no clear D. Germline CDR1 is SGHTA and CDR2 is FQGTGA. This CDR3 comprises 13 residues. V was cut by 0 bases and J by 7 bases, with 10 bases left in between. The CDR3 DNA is TGTGCCAGCAGCTTAACCCCCACCCAGGAGCAGTACTTC. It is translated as CASSLTPTQEQYF.

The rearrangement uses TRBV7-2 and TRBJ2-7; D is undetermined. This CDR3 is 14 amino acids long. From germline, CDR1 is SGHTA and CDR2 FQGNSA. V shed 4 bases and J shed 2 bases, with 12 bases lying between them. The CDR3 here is CASSYTGFAYEQYF. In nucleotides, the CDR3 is TGTGCCAGCAGCTACACCGGCTTCGCCTACGAGCAGTACTTC.

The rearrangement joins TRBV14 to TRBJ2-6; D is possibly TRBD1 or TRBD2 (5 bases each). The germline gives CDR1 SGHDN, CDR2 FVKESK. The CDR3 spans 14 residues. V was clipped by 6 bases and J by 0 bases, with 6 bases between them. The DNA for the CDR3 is TGTGCCAGCAGGGGGGTCTCTGGGGCCAACGTCCTGACTTTC. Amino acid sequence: CASRGVSGANVLTF.

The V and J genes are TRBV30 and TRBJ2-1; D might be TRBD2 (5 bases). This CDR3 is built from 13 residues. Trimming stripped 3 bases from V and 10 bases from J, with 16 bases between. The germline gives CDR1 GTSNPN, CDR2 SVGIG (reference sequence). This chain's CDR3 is CAWRQLIASEQFF. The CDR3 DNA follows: TGTGCCTGGAGGCAGTTAATAGCTAGCGAGCAGTTCTTC.

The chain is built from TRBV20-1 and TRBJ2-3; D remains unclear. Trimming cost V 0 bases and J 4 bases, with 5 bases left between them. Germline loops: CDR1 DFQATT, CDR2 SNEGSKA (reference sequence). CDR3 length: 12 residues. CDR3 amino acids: CSARDSPDTQYF. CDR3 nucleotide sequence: TGCAGTGCTAGAGATTCCCCAGATACGCAGTATTTT.

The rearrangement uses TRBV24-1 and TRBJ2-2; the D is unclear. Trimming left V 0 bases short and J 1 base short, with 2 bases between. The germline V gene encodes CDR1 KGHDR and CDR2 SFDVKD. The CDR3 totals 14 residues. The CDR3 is CATSDLMNTGELFF. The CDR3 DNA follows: TGTGCCACCAGTGATTTGATGAACACCGGGGAGCTGTTTTTT.

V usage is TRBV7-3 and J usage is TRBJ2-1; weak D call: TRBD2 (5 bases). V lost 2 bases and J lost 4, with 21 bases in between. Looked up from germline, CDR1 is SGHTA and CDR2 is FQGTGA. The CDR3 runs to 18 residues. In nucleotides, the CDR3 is TGTGCCAGCAGCTTACAAGGGTGGTCTAGCATTAAGTACAATGAGCAGTTCTTC. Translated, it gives CASSLQGWSSIKYNEQFF.

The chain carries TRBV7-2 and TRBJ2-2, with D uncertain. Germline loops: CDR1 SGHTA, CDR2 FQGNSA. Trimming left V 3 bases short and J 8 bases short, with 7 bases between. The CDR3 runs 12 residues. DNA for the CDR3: TGTGCCAGCAGCTTTTACGAAGGGGAGCTGTTTTTT. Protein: CASSFYEGELFF. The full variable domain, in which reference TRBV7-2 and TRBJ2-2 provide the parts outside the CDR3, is GAGVSQSPSNKVTEKGKDVELRCDPISGHTALYWYRQSLGQGLEFLIYFQGNSAPDKSGLPSDRFSAERTGGSVSTLTIQRTQQEDSAVYLCASSFYEGELFFGEGSRLTVL.

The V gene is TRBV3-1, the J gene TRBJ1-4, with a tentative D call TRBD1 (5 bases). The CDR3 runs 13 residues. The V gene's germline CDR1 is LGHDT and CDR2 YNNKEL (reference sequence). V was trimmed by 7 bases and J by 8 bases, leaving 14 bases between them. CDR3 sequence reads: CASTGPDREKLFF. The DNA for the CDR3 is TGTGCCAGCACAGGGCCGGACCGAGAAAAACTGTTTTTT.

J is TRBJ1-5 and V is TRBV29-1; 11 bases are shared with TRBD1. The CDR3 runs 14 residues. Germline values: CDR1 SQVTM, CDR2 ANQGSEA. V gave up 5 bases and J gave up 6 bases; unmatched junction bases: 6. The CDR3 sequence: CSVRTGGSGQPQHF. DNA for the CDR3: TGCAGCGTTAGGACAGGGGGCTCGGGTCAGCCCCAGCATTTT.

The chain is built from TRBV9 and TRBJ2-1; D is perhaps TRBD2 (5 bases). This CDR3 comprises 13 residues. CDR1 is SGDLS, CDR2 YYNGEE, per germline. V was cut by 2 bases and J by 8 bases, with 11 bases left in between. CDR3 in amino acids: CASSVYTRDEQFF. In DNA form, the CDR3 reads TGTGCCAGCAGCGTCTATACTAGAGATGAGCAGTTCTTC.

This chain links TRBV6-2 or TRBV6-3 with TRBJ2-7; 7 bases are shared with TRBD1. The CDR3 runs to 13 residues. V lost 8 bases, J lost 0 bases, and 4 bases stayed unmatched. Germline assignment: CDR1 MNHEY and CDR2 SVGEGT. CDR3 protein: CASRRQGSYEQYV. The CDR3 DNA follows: TGTGCCAGCCGACGACAGGGCTCCTACGAGCAGTACGTC.

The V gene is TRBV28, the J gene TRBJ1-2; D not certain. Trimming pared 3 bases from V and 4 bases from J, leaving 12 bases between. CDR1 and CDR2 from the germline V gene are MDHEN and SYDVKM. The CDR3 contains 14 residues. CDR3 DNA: TGTGCCAGCAGTTTGTCAGAGCCCTTCTATGGCTACACCTTC. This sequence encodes CASSLSEPFYGYTF.

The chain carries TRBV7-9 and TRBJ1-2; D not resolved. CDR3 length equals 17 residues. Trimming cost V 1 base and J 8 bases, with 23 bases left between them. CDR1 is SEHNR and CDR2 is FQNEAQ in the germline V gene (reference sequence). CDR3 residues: CASSLVADVGLGNGYTF. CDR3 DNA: TGTGCCAGCAGCTTAGTGGCAGATGTGGGTCTGGGGAACGGCTACACCTTC.

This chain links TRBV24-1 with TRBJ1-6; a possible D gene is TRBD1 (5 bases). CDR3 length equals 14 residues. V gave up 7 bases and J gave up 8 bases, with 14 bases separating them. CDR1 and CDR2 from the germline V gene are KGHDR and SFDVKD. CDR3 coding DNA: TGTGCCACCAGCGGGACGTCTCGGGATTCACCCCTCCACTTT. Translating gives CATSGTSRDSPLHF.

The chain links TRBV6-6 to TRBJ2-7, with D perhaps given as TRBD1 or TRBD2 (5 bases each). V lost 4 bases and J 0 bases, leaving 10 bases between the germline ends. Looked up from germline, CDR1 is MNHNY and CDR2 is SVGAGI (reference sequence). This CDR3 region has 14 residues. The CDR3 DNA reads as TGTGCCAGCAGTTCAAGGGACGGCTCCTACGAGCAGTACGTC. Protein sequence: CASSSRDGSYEQYV.

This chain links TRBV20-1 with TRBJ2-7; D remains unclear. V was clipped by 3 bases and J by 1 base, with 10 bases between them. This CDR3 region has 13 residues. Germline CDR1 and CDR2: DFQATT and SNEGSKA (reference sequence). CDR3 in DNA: TGCAGTGCTAGCTTCCGTCCTTCCTACGAGCAGTACGTC. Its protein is CSASFRPSYEQYV.

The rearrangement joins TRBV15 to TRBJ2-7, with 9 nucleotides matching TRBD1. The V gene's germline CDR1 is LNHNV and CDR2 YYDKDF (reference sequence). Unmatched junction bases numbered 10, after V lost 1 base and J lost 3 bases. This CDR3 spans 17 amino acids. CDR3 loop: CATSRGEPGQGYYEQYF. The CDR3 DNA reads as TGTGCCACCAGCAGAGGCGAACCGGGACAGGGTTACTACGAGCAGTACTTC.